What follows describes a single T cell receptor (beta chain). This sample was included in a study of T cell repertoires in ileal Crohn's disease. The V gene's germline CDR1 is MNHEY and CDR2 SMNVEV (reference sequence). V was clipped by 2 bases and J by 4 bases; unmatched bases: 9. The CDR3 sequence is 17 residues long. Time point reported: proximal margin of the surgical specimen (macroscopically non-inflamed). The table came from immunoSEQ multiplex PCR; TCRdb's copy has only in-frame clones and leaves some out. The data show fewer than 4,500 clones, about nine tenths seen once. This clonotype originated in an adult with Crohn's disease. The chain combines TRBV27 with TRBJ2-3; 10 nucleotides match TRBD2. Material: ileal tissue. Here the CDR3 reads CASSLTAPGLAADTQYF. For the CDR3, the DNA is TGTGCCAGCAGTTTAACCGCTCCAGGACTAGCGGCAGATACGCAGTATTTT.